The clone carrying this TCR beta chain turned up a few times. As yet, its antigen is unknown. Construction of the TCRbeta library involved unique molecular identifiers. TCRdb reprocessed the PCR reads with MiXCR, giving one entry per CDR3 protein. The sample lists about 250,000 distinct CDR3 sequences; more than 20% were seen once. The source of the sample is a study of T-cell reconstitution after alpha-beta-depleted transplantation in children. Whole-study results and caveats: After transplant, high TCRbeta diversity at day 60 in some patients arose from surviving recipient T cells and thymic progenitors.

The CDR3 consists of 15 residues. Germline lookup yields CDR1 SGHRS and CDR2 YFSETQ. The J segment lost 6 bases and the V segment lost 2 bases, leaving 4 bases of the junction unmatched. This TCR was recovered from a female patient aged 2-9 years who had a stem cell transplant for congenital amegakaryocytic thrombocytopenia, so the T cells may come from the graft donor. Here the sequenced sample was PBMCs, mostly from graft donor cells, taken 360 days after TCRalphabeta/CD19-depleted stem cell transplant. The chain uses TRBV5-1 and TRBJ2-1; 11 bases are a match to TRBD1. The CDR3 here is CASSFLDRGLNEQFF. The CDR3 DNA sequence: TGCGCCAGCAGCTTTTTGGACAGGGGGCTCAATGAGCAGTTCTTC.